The 7 T cell receptor beta chains below all came from one sample that was sequenced in a study of shared clonotypes between healthy human individuals. Naive CD8 isolation took CD45RO-negative cells positively selected for CCR7 and excluded terminally differentiated effector memory CD45RA+ cells. TCRdb keeps only in-frame clones here, not all; method: immunoSEQ multiplex PCR. The data contain 2 million to 2.5 million clones, 85% to 95% of them singletons. The sample was naive CD8+ T cells from PBMCs. The receptors stem from a man between 18 and 35 years old in good health. Some clones in this sample may be carry-over from other donors' samples.

Only a few counts were recorded for this clone. The chain carries TRBV28 and TRBJ2-6; no definite D call. This CDR3 comprises 13 residues. Trimming cost V 6 bases and J 1 base, with 4 bases left between them. Germline loops: CDR1 MDHEN, CDR2 SYDVKM. This CDR3 is CASSQSGANVLTF. The CDR3 DNA reads TGTGCCAGCAGCCAGTCTGGGGCCAACGTCCTGACTTTC.

The rearrangement links TRBV5-6 to TRBJ1-2; TRBD1 is a possible D gene (5 bases). The CDR3 covers 16 residues. Germline loops: CDR1 SGHDT, CDR2 YYEEEE. V lost 0 bases and J lost 0, with 12 bases in between. The CDR3 nucleotides read TGTGCCAGCAGCTTGGGGGCAGGGCCCCCTAACTATGGCTACACCTTC. Its translation: CASSLGAGPPNYGYTF.

The genes are TRBV27 and TRBJ2-2, with D tentatively TRBD1 (5 bases). The V and J ends lost 6 bases and 6 bases respectively, with 11 bases between them. Looked up from germline, CDR1 is MNHEY and CDR2 is SMNVEV (reference sequence). This CDR3 is built from 13 residues. This CDR3 reads CASSQDSPGELFF. CDR3 bases: TGTGCCAGCAGCCAAGACAGCCCCGGGGAGCTGTTTTTT.

The genes are TRBV27 and TRBJ2-2; D not certain. Germline CDR1 and CDR2: MNHEY and SMNVEV (reference sequence). V was shortened by 4 bases and J by 3 bases, with 15 bases between the two germline ends. CDR3 size: 16 residues. As DNA, the CDR3 is TGTGCCAGCAGTTCCAACCCCTGGAGACACACCGGGGAGCTGTTTTTT. It translates to CASSSNPWRHTGELFF.

J is TRBJ2-1 and V is TRBV19, with 8 bases aligning to TRBD1. Germline V lookup: CDR1 LNHDA, CDR2 SQIVND (reference sequence). This CDR3 spans 15 amino acids. J was trimmed by 8 bases and V by 5 bases; bases with no gene match: 11. The CDR3: CASSPIRDRWHEQFF. The CDR3 bases are TGTGCCAGTAGTCCAATACGGGACAGGTGGCATGAGCAGTTCTTC.

V and J are TRBV6-1 and TRBJ2-7; 10 bases line up with TRBD1. CDR1 MNHNS and CDR2 SASEGT come from the germline V gene. Germline trimming cut 9 bases from V and 5 bases from J; bases unmatched to any gene: 7. This CDR3 spans 13 amino acids. Here the CDR3 reads CASSRTGGDEQYF. The CDR3 bases are TGTGCCAGTTCCAGGACAGGGGGTGACGAGCAGTACTTC.

CDR3: CASSHAGQAYEQYF. The CDR3 DNA reads as TGTGCCAGCAGCCACGCGGGACAGGCCTACGAGCAGTACTTC. This chain connects TRBV7-6 to TRBJ2-7; 8 bases map to TRBD1. Germline assignment: CDR1 SGHVS and CDR2 FNYEAQ. The V gene end was trimmed by 5 bases and the J gene end by 2 bases; junction bases not matched to a gene: 5. The CDR3 has 14 residues.